This T cell receptor (beta chain) appears in the sequencing data of a study of T-cell reconstitution after alpha-beta-depleted transplantation in children. Unique molecular identifiers were incorporated when the TCRbeta library was constructed. MiXCR was run by TCRdb on the PCR reads, yielding one entry per CDR3 protein. The table has about 900,000 distinct CDR3 sequences, 25% to 30% seen once. The sample here was PBMCs, mostly from graft donor cells, taken 360 days after TCRalphabeta/CD19-depleted stem cell transplant. The TCR was taken from a boy under two years old who had a stem cell transplant for SCID, so the T cells may come from the graft donor.

The CDR3 DNA sequence: TGTGCCAGCAGCCCCACCCGACAGGGGAGGTCAGATACGCAGTATTTT. This encodes CASSPTRQGRSDTQYF. The chain employs TRBV7-3 and TRBJ2-3, with TRBD1 matching over 8 bases. Trimming removed 5 bases from V and 4 bases from J; junction bases left unmatched: 11. CDR3 length: 16 amino acids. Germline V lookup: CDR1 SGHTA, CDR2 FQGTGA.